The 5 T cell receptor beta chains presented below share a single source sample, sequenced in a study of blood T cell repertoires in COVID-19. Using immunoSEQ multiplex PCR, the repertoire was profiled, and TCRdb retains in-frame clones only, with some absent. Of approximately 220,000 clones listed, about 85% are singletons. Sequenced input: peripheral blood. These receptors were taken from a woman of 80 years or more with acute or convalescent COVID-19.

This clone was counted between two and nine times. The V call is TRBV19, the J call TRBJ2-7; TRBD1 might be the D (5 bases). Germline V gene lookup returns CDR1 LNHDA and CDR2 SQIVND (reference sequence). Trimming stripped 1 base from V and 2 bases from J, with 15 bases between. The CDR3 runs to 16 residues. The CDR3 DNA sequence: TGTGCCAGTAGTATAGCGGCAAGGGGCCGCACCTACGAGCAGTACTTC. Translated, it gives CASSIAARGRTYEQYF.

This clone came up a few times. J is TRBJ2-1 and V is TRBV14; 12 bases map to TRBD2. Trimming cost V 4 bases and J 6 bases; bases outside gene matches: 7. The germline V gene encodes CDR1 SGHDN and CDR2 FVKESK. The CDR3 extends over 16 amino acids. CDR3 region: CASSRHPSGRVNEQFF. The CDR3 nucleotides read TGTGCCAGCAGCCGCCACCCTAGCGGGAGGGTCAATGAGCAGTTCTTC.

The V gene is TRBV5-1, the J gene TRBJ2-7; D may be TRBD1 (5 bases). V lost 0 bases and J 0 bases, leaving 13 bases between the germline ends. Germline V gene data show CDR1 as SGHRS and CDR2 as YFSETQ. The CDR3 length is 16 residues. As DNA, the CDR3 is TGCGCCAGCAGCTTGGGTTCAGGGCTAAGCTCCTACGAGCAGTACTTC. As protein: CASSLGSGLSSYEQYF.

Note on this clone: The identical CDR3 is also encoded by other nucleotide sequences in the sample. The chain combines TRBV11-3 with TRBJ1-1; unclear D gene. The CDR3 is 13 residues long. V gave up 3 bases and J gave up 1 base, with 6 bases separating them. Germline V CDR1 and CDR2: SGHNT, YENEEA. The CDR3 sequence: CASSFSRNTEAFF. The CDR3 DNA is TGTGCCAGCAGCTTTTCCAGGAACACTGAAGCTTTCTTT.

This chain links TRBV5-1 with TRBJ2-3, with 7 bases aligning to TRBD2. The CDR3 is made up of 15 amino acids. V was pared by 0 bases and J by 6 bases, with 7 bases of the junction left unmatched. Germline V gene sequence: CDR1 SGHRS, CDR2 YFSETQ. The CDR3 DNA reads as TGCGCCAGCAGCTTGGTGTTCGGGGGGAAGGATACGCAGTATTTT. Amino acids: CASSLVFGGKDTQYF. Filled out from reference TRBV5-1 and TRBJ2-3, the complete variable domain reads KAGVTQTPRYLIKTRGQQVTLSCSPISGHRSVSWYQQTPGQGLQFLFEYFSETQRNKGNFPGRFSGRQFSNSRSEMNVSTLELGDSALYLCASSLVFGGKDTQYFGPGTRLTVL.